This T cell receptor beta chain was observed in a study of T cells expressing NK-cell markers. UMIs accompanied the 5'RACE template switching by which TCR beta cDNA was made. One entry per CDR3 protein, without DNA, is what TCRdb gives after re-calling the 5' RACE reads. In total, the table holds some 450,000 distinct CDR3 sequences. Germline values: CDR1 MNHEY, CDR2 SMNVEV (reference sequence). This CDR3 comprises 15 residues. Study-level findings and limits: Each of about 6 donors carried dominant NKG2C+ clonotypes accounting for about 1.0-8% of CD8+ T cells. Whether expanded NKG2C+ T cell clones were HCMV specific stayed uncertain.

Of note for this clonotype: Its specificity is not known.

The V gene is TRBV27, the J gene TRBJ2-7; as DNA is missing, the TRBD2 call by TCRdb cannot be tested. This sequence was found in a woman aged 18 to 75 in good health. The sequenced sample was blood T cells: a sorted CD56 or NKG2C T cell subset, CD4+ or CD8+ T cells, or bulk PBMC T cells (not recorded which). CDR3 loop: CASSASSGATYEQYF.